This T cell receptor (beta chain) was documented in a study of blood T cell repertoires in COVID-19. Study information: Collection of acute and convalescent COVID-19 samples took place in the United States, Italy and Spain. Sources were T cells, B-cell-depleted T cells, or PBMCs; the material itself was cDNA or gDNA.

Germline V CDR1 and CDR2: SGHTA, FQGTGA. This CDR3 comprises 17 residues. The ends lost 1 base at V and 8 bases at J; junction bases unmatched: 9. Sequenced by immunoSEQ multiplex PCR; TCRdb stores in-frame clones only, minus some. The table shows about 160,000 clones, with roughly 85% occurring only once. Participants were placed into cohorts based on the clinical history they reported. This rearrangement joins TRBV7-3 to TRBJ2-1; 12 bases are a match to TRBD2. Sequencing was carried out using PBMCs or T cells enriched from blood (not recorded which). This receptor was taken from a man in his 60s who had recovered from COVID-19. In DNA, the CDR3 is TGTGCCAGCAGCTTAAGACCTAGCGGGAGGGCCTTGGATGAGCAGTTCTTC. Protein: CASSLRPSGRALDEQFF.